The 14 T cell receptor gamma chains reported below all come from one sample, sequenced in a study of γδ T cells in repeated Plasmodium falciparum infection. TCRdb reran clone calling via CATT on the multiplex PCR reads. Among 25,000 to 35,000 gamma-chain clones, almost 1.5% were seen once, and the ten largest hold approximately 20%. Flow sorting of PBMC yielded separate Vgamma9/Vdelta2+ and Vdelta2-negative gammadelta T cell populations for bulk repertoire analysis. Sequenced input: gamma-delta T cells from blood. The receptors shown here come from a pool of human donors (malaria-infected and uninfected, not separated).

This clone has a count of ten or more. TCRdb assigns this DNA the protein of a much larger clone, which departs from its translation at residue 8; this likely reflects a read error, and the protein shown comes from translating the DNA. The gene calls are TRGV9 and TRGJP. The CDR3 loop spans 15 amino acids. Germline V gene sequence: CDR1 GITISATS, CDR2 ISYDGTV (reference sequence). CDR3 amino acids: CALWEEESGKKIKVF. The CDR3 DNA reads as TGTGCCTTGTGGGAGGAAGAGTCGGGCAAAAAAATCAAGGTATTT.

At least ten counts were recorded for this clone. This rearrangement joins TRGV3 to TRGJP2. The J gene was missing in TCRdb and was found by matching the end of the DNA to germline. V was pared by 3 bases and J by 6 bases, with 4 bases of the junction left unmatched. Per the germline V gene, CDR1 is VTNTFY and CDR2 is YDVSTARD (reference sequence). The CDR3 runs 13 residues. CDR3 protein: CATWDDGDWIKTF. CDR3 coding DNA: TGTGCCACCTGGGACGACGGTGATTGGATCAAGACGTTT.

This clone was counted only a few times. The mismatch at residue 3 between this DNA's translation and the TCRdb protein of a much larger clone likely reflects a read error; the protein shown is translated from the DNA. CDR3 nucleotides: TGTGCCCCCTGGGATGTAGGCTATTATAAGAAACTCTTT. Amino acids: CAPWDVGYYKKLF. This chain joins TRGV4 and TRGJ1 or TRGJ2. CDR3 length equals 13 residues. CDR1 and CDR2 (germline): EGSTGY, YDSYTSSV.

The sample holds many counts of this clone. The protein that TCRdb holds for this DNA derives from a much larger clone and differs from the translated DNA at residue 11, which likely indicates a read error; the protein shown here is translated from the DNA. The gene calls are TRGV9 and TRGJP. Assignment of the J gene here rests on matching the DNA to germline, because TCRdb gives none. The CDR3 consists of 15 residues. Germline CDR1 reads GITISATS; CDR2 reads ISYDGTV (reference sequence). The CDR3 nucleotides are TGTGCCTTGTGGGCGACTGAGTTGGGCAAAGAAATCAAGGTATTT. It yields the protein CALWATELGKEIKVF.

This clone was observed a handful of times. A single base separates this from a much larger clone, so it may be a read error. A V gene of TRGV9 was called, but no J gene was assigned. The V gene's germline CDR1 is GITISATS and CDR2 ISYDGTV (reference sequence). CDR3 length: 13 amino acids. CDR3 in amino acids: CALWDRGSYKKLF. The CDR3 DNA reads TGTGCCTTGTGGGATCGGGGTTCTTATAAGAAGCTCTTT.

In this sample, this clone turned up many times. This may come from a read error, since a much larger clone is one base off. The V gene is TRGV9, the J gene TRGJ1 or TRGJ2. V lost 2 bases, J lost 6 bases, and 4 bases stayed unmatched. CDR3 length: 12 amino acids. Germline assignment: CDR1 GITISATS and CDR2 ISYDGTV (reference sequence). The CDR3 DNA reads as TGTGCCTTGTGGGAGGGGCGTTATAAGAAACTCTTT. It specifies CALWEGRYKKLF.

Note on this clone: TCRdb attributes to this sequence the protein of a much larger clone, which differs from the DNA translation at residue 7; a read error is likely, and the protein displayed is translated from the DNA. The chain has TRGV3 and TRGJ1 or TRGJ2. The J gene, left out of TCRdb, was set here by checking the DNA against germline. Trimming removed 2 bases from V and 8 bases from J; junction bases left unmatched: 9. The CDR3 totals 13 residues. The germline gives CDR1 VTNTFY, CDR2 YDVSTARD (reference sequence). The DNA for the CDR3 is TGTGCCACCTGGGACACGCTAAGAGATAAGAAACTCTTT. Its translation is CATWDTLRDKKLF.

Comments on this clone: TCRdb pairs this DNA with a much larger clone's protein that differs at residue 3, likely a read error; the protein shown was translated from the DNA. The chain links TRGV3 to TRGJ1 or TRGJ2. The J gene, absent from TCRdb, was called here by matching the DNA to germline. CDR3 size: 14 residues. Looked up from germline, CDR1 is VTNTFY and CDR2 is YDVSTARD (reference sequence). CDR3 in amino acids: CAAWDRREGYKKLF. CDR3 coding DNA: TGTGCCGCCTGGGACAGGCGAGAGGGGTATAAGAAACTCTTT.

Note on this clone: The TCRdb protein, from a much larger clone, departs from this DNA's translation at residue 12, likely by read error; the protein shown derives from the DNA. The chain has TRGV9 and TRGJP. No J segment appears in TCRdb, so it was assigned here by matching the sequence to germline. The germline V gene has CDR1 GITISATS and CDR2 ISYDGTV (reference sequence). CDR3 size: 17 residues. CDR3 nucleotide sequence: TGTGCCTTGTGGGAGACCCTTCAAGAGTTGGGCAGAAAAATCAAGGTATTT. Translating it yields CALWETLQELGRKIKVF.

This clone showed up many times. The V call is TRGV5, the J call TRGJP1. Losses at the gene ends were 5 bases for V and 2 bases for J; bases not matched to a gene: 11. The CDR3 sequence is 16 residues long. CDR1 VINAFY and CDR2 YDVSNSKD come from the germline V gene. The DNA for the CDR3 is TGTGCCACCTGGGCTCTGACTCAAACCACTGGTTGGTTCAAGATATTT. It yields the protein CATWALTQTTGWFKIF.

As concerns this clone: This likely came from a read error, as a far larger clone is one base away. The sample carries other DNA sequences with the same CDR3. The genes are TRGV9 and TRGJP. The J gene, missing from TCRdb, was assigned here through DNA to germline matching. Germline V gene lookup returns CDR1 GITISATS and CDR2 ISYDGTV (reference sequence). The CDR3 consists of 18 residues. In DNA, the CDR3 is TGCGCCTTGTGGGAGAAACCAAGGGGGGAGTTGGGCAAAAAAATCAAGGTATTT. It yields the protein CALWEKPRGELGKKIKVF.

This clone was picked up many times. The rearrangement joins TRGV9 to TRGJP. The J gene is absent in TCRdb and was assigned here via DNA matching to germline. The J segment lost 4 bases and the V segment lost 2 bases, leaving 14 bases of the junction unmatched. This CDR3 contains 20 residues. In germline, CDR1 is GITISATS, CDR2 ISYDGTV (reference sequence). The CDR3 spells CALWEAPTRQQELGKKIKVF. The CDR3 DNA reads as TGTGCCTTGTGGGAGGCCCCGACCCGTCAACAAGAGTTGGGCAAAAAAATCAAGGTATTT.

This clone was counted at least ten times. TCRdb's listed protein matches a much larger clone and diverges from this DNA's translation at residue 8, likely through a read error; the protein shown comes from the DNA. The V call is TRGV4, the J call TRGJ1 or TRGJ2. The J gene was not available in TCRdb and was assigned here by matching the DNA to germline segments. This CDR3 spans 16 amino acids. Germline V gene data show CDR1 as EGSTGY and CDR2 as YDSYTSSV. With 3 bases clipped from V and 6 bases from J, the junction kept 17 bases outside the gene matches. The CDR3 is CATWDRRGYGGYKKLF. In nucleotides, the CDR3 is TGTGCCACCTGGGATCGGAGGGGATATGGAGGTTATAAGAAACTCTTT.

Concerning this clone: The amino acid sequence in TCRdb belongs to a much larger clone and departs from this DNA's translation at residue 8, likely a sequencing read error; the sequence shown is translated from the DNA. The chain uses TRGV9 and TRGJP. TCRdb carries no J gene annotation; the J gene was assigned here by matching the DNA with germline. V lost 1 base, J lost 6 bases, and 6 bases stayed unmatched. Germline CDR1 is GITISATS and CDR2 is ISYDGTV (reference sequence). This CDR3 has 17 amino acids. The CDR3 DNA follows: TGTGCCTTGTGGGAGGTCCCGCTAGAGTTGGGCAAAAAAATCAAGGTATTT. This encodes CALWEVPLELGKKIKVF.